These T cell receptor beta chains were read from a single sample in a study of cytomegalovirus exposure and HLA in healthy donors. The repertoire was sequenced with immunoSEQ multiplex PCR; TCRdb's copy has only in-frame clones and lacks some. The sample contains over 150,000 clones, around 68% of which appear only once. Sequencing was carried out using PBMCs. These TCRs come from a woman in her thirties or forties in good health and CMV-seropositive. Each CDR3 is given with its conserved first and last residue. Each record gives: D gene, J gene, clone size, V gene, CDR3 DNA, CDR3 protein. A D gene is named only where the DNA matches it firmly. Expanded clones get a size class; other rows say once, few or many, or leave the size out.

. | TRBJ2-7 | . | TRBV7-2 | TGTGCCAGCAGCCAACAGGGTTACGAGCAGTACTTC | CASSQQGYEQYF
TRBD1 | TRBJ1-2 | . | TRBV6-6 | TGTGCCAGCAGTTACGATGGGACAGTGGGGGGCTACACCTTC | CASSYDGTVGGYTF
. | TRBJ1-5 | . | TRBV5-4 | TGTGCCAGCAGCTTGGACAGGGACATCAATCAGCCCCAGCATTTT | CASSLDRDINQPQHF
. | TRBJ1-1 | . | TRBV9 | TGTGCCAGCAGCGCGATTACAGTGGGCACTGAAGCTTTCTTT | CASSAITVGTEAFF
TRBD1 | TRBJ1-1 | . | TRBV7-9 | TGTGCCAGCAGCTTGGCCGGGACAGGGGGAGTAGAAGCTTTCTTT | CASSLAGTGGVEAFF
TRBD1 | TRBJ1-2 | . | TRBV19 | TGTGCCAGTAGTCCACAGGGGTCTCCACTCTCTGGCTACACCTTC | CASSPQGSPLSGYTF
TRBD1 | TRBJ1-4 | . | TRBV25-1 | TGTGCCAGCAGTGCACGACAGGGAACTAATGAAAAACTGTTTTTT | CASSARQGTNEKLFF
. | TRBJ1-4 | . | TRBV7-9 | TGTGCCAGCAGTCCCCTCGGAGATGAAAAACTGTTTTTT | CASSPLGDEKLFF
TRBD2 | TRBJ2-3 | once | TRBV5-1 | TGCGCCAGCAGTTCGGACCGGGACTACCTCACAGATACGCAGTATTTT | CASSSDRDYLTDTQYF
TRBD1 | TRBJ1-5 | . | TRBV27 | TGTGCCAGCAGGCGAGGACAGGGCAATCAGCCCCAGCATTTT | CASRRGQGNQPQHF
. | TRBJ1-1 | . | TRBV9 | TGTGCCAGCAGCGGTACAGTAATGAACACTGAAGCTTTCTTT | CASSGTVMNTEAFF
TRBD2 | TRBJ2-3 | few | TRBV5-8 | TGTGCCAGCAGCCGTGGACTAGCTAGCACAGATACGCAGTATTTT | CASSRGLASTDTQYF
. | TRBJ2-6 | . | TRBV19 | TGTGCCAGTAGTGCCGACCGCGCCAAGGGGCTTGGGGCCAACGTCCTGACTTTC | CASSADRAKGLGANVLTF
. | TRBJ2-7 | . | TRBV9 | TGTGCCAGCAGCGTCACGGCGGGGGCTGCCCCCGAGCAGTACTTC | CASSVTAGAAPEQYF
. | TRBJ2-1 | . | TRBV11-3 | TGTGCCAGCAGCTTATTCCAGTACAATGAGCAGTTCTTC | CASSLFQYNEQFF
. | TRBJ1-2 | . | TRBV27 | TGTGCCACCTTAGAGGGTCTCAACTATGGCTACACCTTC | CATLEGLNYGYTF
. | TRBJ2-7 | . | TRBV12-1 | TGTGCCAGCAGCCTTCGCGAGCAGTACTTC | CASSLREQYF
. | TRBJ2-3 | . | TRBV29-1 | TGCAGCGTGGGAGAGATTAGCACAGATACGCAGTATTTT | CSVGEISTDTQYF
TRBD1 | TRBJ2-7 | . | TRBV6-6 | TGTGCCAGCAGTTACTCGAACAGGGGCTACGAGCAGTACTTC | CASSYSNRGYEQYF
. | TRBJ1-1 | . | TRBV27 | TGTGCCAGCAGTCCACCGGGGTTGTCTGAAGCTTTCTTT | CASSPPGLSEAFF
. | TRBJ2-6 | . | TRBV28 | TGTGCCAGCAGGTCCCAGGGGTCTGGGGCCAACGTCCTGACTTTC | CASRSQGSGANVLTF
TRBD2 | TRBJ2-3 | . | TRBV7-2 | TGTGCCAGCAGGACTAGCGGGGACACAGATACGCAGTATTTT | CASRTSGDTDTQYF
. | TRBJ2-7 | . | TRBV7-2 | TGTGCCAGCAGCATCAACGGCGGTTCCTACGAGCAGTACTTC | CASSINGGSYEQYF
. | TRBJ1-1 | . | TRBV27 | TGTGCCAGCAGTTTGGTTAGTGTTTCAACTGAAGCTTTCTTT | CASSLVSVSTEAFF
TRBD2 | TRBJ2-2 | . | TRBV29-1 | TGCAGCGTGAAAGGTGGCGGGGGGGCCGTTAACACCGGGGAGCTGTTTTTT | CSVKGGGGAVNTGELFF
TRBD2 | TRBJ2-3 | . | TRBV6-5 | TGTGCCAGCAGTTACTCGACGCTAGCGGGAGTAGATACGCAGTATTTT | CASSYSTLAGVDTQYF
. | TRBJ1-1 | . | TRBV4-2 | TGTGCCAGCAGCCAATACGGTGAAAACACTGAAGCTTTCTTT | CASSQYGENTEAFF
TRBD1 | TRBJ1-2 | . | TRBV7-9 | TGTGCCAGCAGCCAGGACAGGGCCCCTACGGGCTACACCTTC | CASSQDRAPTGYTF
. | TRBJ2-5 | . | TRBV25-1 | TGTGCCAGCAGTGAATCGAGGGGACTGCCCTCCGGGACCCAGTACTTC | CASSESRGLPSGTQYF
TRBD1 | TRBJ1-2 | . | TRBV5-1 | TGCGCCAGCAGCTCCGACAGGGCGTACACCTTC | CASSSDRAYTF
TRBD2 | TRBJ2-1 | . | TRBV7-2 | TGTGCCAGCAGCAAAATTCGGGGGGGCCCGGAAGAGCAGTTCTTC | CASSKIRGGPEEQFF
TRBD2 | TRBJ2-5 | . | TRBV2 | TGTGCCAGCAGGGAGACTAGCGGTCAAGAGACCCAGTACTTC | CASRETSGQETQYF
TRBD1 | TRBJ1-2 | . | TRBV5-4 | TGTGCCAGCAGCTTCCCCGAGGGCGGCAGGGGGAACTATGGCTACACCTTC | CASSFPEGGRGNYGYTF
TRBD2 | TRBJ2-1 | . | TRBV6-1 | TGTGCCAGCAGACTAGCGGGATCCCCTCTTGAGCAGTTCTTC | CASRLAGSPLEQFF
. | TRBJ1-1 | . | TRBV6-5 | TGTGCCAGCACCAAAGGAGGGGTGGACACTGAAGCTTTCTTT | CASTKGGVDTEAFF
TRBD2 | TRBJ2-7 | . | TRBV5-5 | TGTGCCAGCAGCTTGGTCCTAGCGGGAGTTGGGTTCTACGAGCAGTACTTC | CASSLVLAGVGFYEQYF
TRBD1 | TRBJ2-1 | . | TRBV11-1 | TGTGCCAGCAGCTTTCCAGGTCCAGGACAGGACCACAATGAGCAGTTCTTC | CASSFPGPGQDHNEQFF
. | TRBJ2-3 | . | TRBV4-1 | TGCGCCAGCAGCCAATCCCCCGGGACTGTCAAGGCAGATACGCAGTATTTT | CASSQSPGTVKADTQYF
TRBD2 | TRBJ2-5 | . | TRBV4-2 | TGTGCCAGCAGCCAATCTGCACTAGCGGTGGAAGAGACCCAGTACTTC | CASSQSALAVEETQYF
. | TRBJ1-2 | . | TRBV29-1 | TGCAGCGTTTTGGTACTAGGAGGCTACCCCTTC | CSVLVLGGYPF
TRBD1 | TRBJ1-4 | few | TRBV28 | TGTGCCAGCAGTTTCGGACAGGGGACTGAAAAACTGTTTTTT | CASSFGQGTEKLFF
. | TRBJ2-5 | . | TRBV5-1 | TGCGCCAGCAGCTTGGAACGCGGCCAAGAGACCCAGTACTTC | CASSLERGQETQYF
TRBD2 | TRBJ2-7 | . | TRBV19 | TGTGCCAGTAGAACCAGACTAGCGGGAGCCTACGAGCAGTACTTC | CASRTRLAGAYEQYF
TRBD1 | TRBJ1-5 | . | TRBV5-1 | TGCGCCAGCAGCCTCCGGGACAGGGGTGAGCCCCAGCATTTT | CASSLRDRGEPQHF
TRBD1 | TRBJ1-5 | . | TRBV6-5 | TGTGCCAGCAGTGCTAGGACAGGGGAGGGCCAGCCCCAGCATTTT | CASSARTGEGQPQHF
. | TRBJ2-1 | . | TRBV5-6 | TGTGCCAGCAGCATGATGGGTGAGGGCCGGGACAATGAGCAGTTCTTC | CASSMMGEGRDNEQFF
TRBD2 | TRBJ2-7 | few | TRBV6-1 | TGTGCCAGCAGTGATGGACTAGCGGGAGTTTCACTCTACGAGCAGTACTTC | CASSDGLAGVSLYEQYF
. | TRBJ2-5 | few | TRBV5-1 | TGCGCCAGCAGCTTGGGTAGCCCCCAAGAGACCCAGTACTTC | CASSLGSPQETQYF